The 17 T cell receptor beta chains in this list originate from one sample, sequenced in a study of shared clonotypes between healthy human individuals. Assay: immunoSEQ multiplex PCR; the TCRdb copy retains only in-frame clones and omits some. Found here are 2 million to 2.5 million clones, around 90% of them singletons; the top ten hold 0.37%. Sequenced: naive CD4+ T cells from PBMCs. As for subset: CD45RA+ positively selected. The origin of the receptors is a man between 18 and 29 years old in good health. Some clones in this sample may be carry-over from other donors' samples.

The V gene is TRBV27, the J gene TRBJ2-7, with 11 positions matching TRBD2. J was trimmed by 6 bases and V by 8 bases; bases with no gene match: 15. CDR1 is MNHEY, CDR2 SMNVEV, per germline (reference sequence). The CDR3 consists of 16 residues. CDR3 bases: TGTGCCAGCCGAAGGGTAGCGGGAGGGGTCACCTTCGAGCAGTACTTC. Translation: CASRRVAGGVTFEQYF.

The chain is built from TRBV28 and TRBJ1-4, with a tentative D call TRBD1 (6 bases). Germline V gene data show CDR1 as MDHEN and CDR2 as SYDVKM. This CDR3 has 15 residues. The ends were cut back, 6 bases at V and 4 bases at J, with 15 bases in the middle. In DNA, the CDR3 is TGTGCCAGCAGGGGGACTGGGGGGCTTAATGAAAAACTGTTTTTT. Residues: CASRGTGGLNEKLFF.

This chain links TRBV28 with TRBJ1-1, with D perhaps matching TRBD1 (6 bases). The germline CDR1 and CDR2 sequences are MDHEN and SYDVKM. The CDR3 is 12 residues long. V lost 7 bases, J lost 12 bases, and 18 bases lay in between. DNA of the CDR3: TGTGCCAGCAATCTGCAGGGGAGGACGACTTTCTTT. This codes for CASNLQGRTTFF.

The rearrangement joins TRBV7-2 to TRBJ2-2, with D perhaps given as TRBD1 or TRBD2 (6 bases each). The CDR3 loop spans 17 amino acids. CDR1 and CDR2 from the germline V gene are SGHTA and FQGNSA. The V end was cut by 2 bases, the J end by 0 bases, with 13 bases between. The CDR3 DNA is TGTGCCAGCAGCTTAAAGGGGGGAGGAACGAACACCGGGGAGCTGTTTTTT. Amino acids: CASSLKGGGTNTGELFF.

This chain uses TRBV28 with TRBJ1-4; tentatively, D is TRBD1 (5 bases). Trimming pared 10 bases from V and 7 bases from J, leaving 16 bases between. The CDR3 runs to 13 residues. Per germline, CDR1 MDHEN and CDR2 SYDVKM. CDR3 nucleotides: TGTGCCATCATGCCAGGGAGTGGTGAAAAACTGTTTTTT. Translating it yields CAIMPGSGEKLFF.

The V call is TRBV5-1, the J call TRBJ2-7, with 7 positions matching TRBD2. V lost 4 bases, J lost 5 bases, and 15 bases stayed unmatched. CDR3 length equals 16 residues. Looked up from germline, CDR1 is SGHRS and CDR2 is YFSETQ. The CDR3 sequence: CASSPPNGRESDEQYF. DNA of the CDR3: TGCGCCAGCAGCCCGCCGAACGGGCGGGAGAGCGACGAGCAGTACTTC.

The CDR3 sequence: CASSLVRPQQYF. DNA for the CDR3: TGCGCCAGCAGCTTGGTGAGACCGCAGCAGTACTTC. The chain carries TRBV5-1 and TRBJ2-7; the D is unclear. Per the germline V gene, CDR1 is SGHRS and CDR2 is YFSETQ. V was pared by 0 bases and J by 8 bases, with 9 bases between. This CDR3 is built from 12 residues.

The J gene is TRBJ2-7, the V gene TRBV12-5; TRBD2 is a possible D gene (6 bases). The CDR3 loop spans 16 amino acids. Germline-derived CDR1 and CDR2 are LGHNT and FRNRAP. V was trimmed by 1 base and J by 2 bases, leaving 15 bases between them. CDR3 sequence (DNA): TGTGCTAGTGGTTTGGAGGGCGGGGCCCCTACCTACGAGCAGTACTTC. This sequence encodes CASGLEGGAPTYEQYF.

The chain links TRBV4-1 to TRBJ2-5; 11 nucleotides line up with TRBD2. TRBJ2-7 matches the DNA end more closely, so the J call is doubtful. This CDR3 has 15 residues. Germline V gene lookup returns CDR1 MGHRA and CDR2 YSYEKL. DNA for the CDR3: TGCGCCAGCAGCCTGACTAGCGGGACCTCCTACGAGCAGTACTTC. The encoded protein is CASSLTSGTSYEQYF.

The genes are TRBV9 and TRBJ2-5; TRBD2 is a possible D gene (5 bases). From germline, CDR1 is SGDLS and CDR2 YYNGEE. The CDR3 runs 17 residues. V lost 0 bases and J 1 base, leaving 16 bases between the germline ends. CDR3 protein: CASSVARSSAPQETQYF. DNA for the CDR3: TGTGCCAGCAGCGTAGCGCGCAGTAGCGCCCCCCAAGAGACCCAGTACTTC.

V gene TRBV30 combines with J gene TRBJ2-3, with TRBD2 matching over 12 bases. The ends lost 1 base at V and 4 bases at J; junction bases unmatched: 6. Germline assignment: CDR1 GTSNPN and CDR2 SVGIG (reference sequence). This CDR3 spans 16 amino acids. Here the CDR3 reads CAWSDGLAGPADTQYF. The CDR3 nucleotides are TGTGCCTGGAGTGACGGACTAGCGGGGCCCGCAGATACGCAGTATTTT.

V gene TRBV18 combines with J gene TRBJ2-1, with 11 nucleotides matching TRBD2. The CDR3 is made up of 15 amino acids. J gave up 9 bases and V 0 bases, and 4 bases lay outside the gene matches. From germline, CDR1 is KGHSH and CDR2 LQKENI. The CDR3 DNA follows: TGTGCCAGCTCACCACCTAGCGGGAGGGCCTCTGAGCAGTTCTTC. The encoded protein is CASSPPSGRASEQFF.

CDR3 in DNA: TGTGCCAGCGACCGTGACTATGGCTACACCTTC. Its protein is CASDRDYGYTF. V usage is TRBV19 and J usage is TRBJ1-2; D remains unclear. Germline assignment: CDR1 LNHDA and CDR2 SQIVND (reference sequence). Trimming took 9 bases from V and 3 from J, leaving 8 bases between them. There are 11 residues in the CDR3. The variable domain in full, with the rest retrieved from reference TRBV19 and TRBJ1-2, is DGGITQSPKYLFRKEGQNVTLSCEQNLNHDAMYWYRQDPGQGLRLIYYSQIVNDFQKGDIAEGYSVSREKKESFPLTVTSAQKNPTAFYLCASDRDYGYTFGSGTRLTVV.

The V gene is TRBV9, the J gene TRBJ1-4; D possibly corresponds to TRBD1 (5 bases). This CDR3 is built from 16 residues. Trimming stripped 5 bases from V and 0 bases from J, with 14 bases between. Germline CDR1 is SGDLS and CDR2 is YYNGEE. The CDR3 region is CASRRSEGATNEKLFF. Here the CDR3 DNA reads TGTGCCAGCAGGCGATCAGAAGGGGCAACTAATGAAAAACTGTTTTTT.

The J gene is TRBJ1-1, the V gene TRBV5-6; weak D call: TRBD1 (6 bases). The CDR3 loop spans 15 amino acids. V was pared by 3 bases and J by 1 base, with 13 bases between. Germline CDR1 and CDR2: SGHDT and YYEEEE. CDR3 sequence reads: CASSSGGRSNTEAFF. CDR3 DNA: TGTGCCAGCAGCTCCGGGGGGCGATCGAACACTGAAGCTTTCTTT.

V gene TRBV6-1 combines with J gene TRBJ1-2; TRBD1 aligns across 9 bases. Germline V gene sequence: CDR1 MNHNS, CDR2 SASEGT. The junction had 5 bases not matched to a gene; V was cut back by 4 bases and J by 2 bases. The CDR3 is 15 amino acids. This chain's CDR3 is CASSVGTGNNYGYTF. The CDR3 DNA sequence: TGTGCCAGCAGTGTAGGGACAGGGAACAACTATGGCTACACCTTC.

The rearrangement joins TRBV5-1 to TRBJ2-3, with 9 bases aligning to TRBD2. The junction had 6 bases not matched to a gene; V was cut back by 0 bases and J by 4 bases. This CDR3 comprises 16 residues. Germline lookup yields CDR1 SGHRS and CDR2 YFSETQ. For the CDR3, the DNA is TGCGCCAGCAGCTTGGGACTAGCGGAGGCGGCAGATACGCAGTATTTT. Translating it yields CASSLGLAEAADTQYF.